This T cell receptor beta chain was sequenced during a study of blood T cell repertoires in COVID-19. Study summary: Some COVID-19 samples were acute and others convalescent; all came from the United States, Italy and Spain.

Original handling: Reference gene primer amplification yielded estimated nucleated cell counts. TCRdb's table, derived via immunoSEQ multiplex PCR, lists solely in-frame clones and lacks some. The V and J calls and the clone size are those of that table, but D and trimming were determined from the DNA. This table has 95,000 to 150,000 clones, roughly 84% appearing once. The study drew participants aged about 18 to 90 years from 20 to 30 US areas. Two negative PCRs, clearance, or symptom resolution characterized the recovered Cohort 3 donors. What was sequenced was PBMCs or T cells enriched from blood (not recorded which). The sequence was obtained from a woman younger than 45 who had recovered from COVID-19.

This CDR3 is CASSPRTSGSYEQYF. The CDR3 nucleotides are TGTGCCAGCTCACCACGGACTAGCGGCTCCTACGAGCAGTACTTC. The chain joins TRBV18 to TRBJ2-7; TRBD2 aligns across 10 bases. The CDR3 is 15 amino acids. The V gene's germline CDR1 is KGHSH and CDR2 LQKENI. The ends lost 1 base at V and 0 bases at J; junction bases unmatched: 0.